Sequencing of this T cell receptor (beta chain) was carried out in a study of T cell repertoires in cytomegalovirus infection. Each CDR3 protein is one row after TCRdb ran MiXCR on the reads. This sample has more than 45,000 distinct CDR3 sequences, with roughly a third found just once. On this clonotype: Its antigen is unknown.

The source of this sequence is a human donor in good health (CMV status not recorded). Some clones in this sample may be carry-over from other donors' samples. The sequenced sample was PBMCs, sequenced either directly or after in vitro stimulation (not recorded which).

CDR3 bases: TGTGCCAGCAGCCTCCCCGCGGGGGCCTACTATGGCTACACCTTC. Translating it yields CASSLPAGAYYGYTF. The chain uses TRBV4-2 and TRBJ1-2, with D possibly TRBD1 on 6 matching bases. Germline values: CDR1 LGHNA, CDR2 YNFKEQ. The CDR3 covers 15 residues. V lost 4 bases and J lost 3, with 15 bases in between.